This T cell receptor (beta chain) was captured in a study of blood T cell repertoires in COVID-19. Study summary: The analysed material was cDNA or gDNA that came from T cells, B-cell-depleted T cells, or PBMCs.

By sample fraction, this clone is medium-sized. The authors' processing: Reference gene primer amplification in the assay estimated nucleated cell counts. Generated by immunoSEQ multiplex PCR, the TCRdb table keeps only in-frame clones and is missing some. The V and J calls and clone size come from that table; D and trimming were worked out from the DNA. The repertoire holds some 190,000 clones, with approximately 89% as singletons. In terms of age and location, participants ranged from about 18 to 95 years and lived in approximately 26 US areas. Trimming left V 7 bases short and J 3 bases short, with 12 bases between. This CDR3 is built from 14 residues. Germline assignment: CDR1 MNHEY and CDR2 SVGAGI.

The chain is built from TRBV6-5 and TRBJ2-2; D call uncertain. The TCR originated in a woman between 40 and 55 years old with acute COVID-19. Specimen: PBMCs or T cells enriched from blood (not recorded which). The CDR3 DNA is TGTGCCAGCACCCGAAGCGTGGACACCGGGGAGCTGTTTTTT. Protein: CASTRSVDTGELFF.